This TCR beta chain stems from a study of blood T cell repertoires in COVID-19. Recovery among Cohort 3 donors was established by two negative PCRs, clearance, or symptom resolution. Clones were sequenced by immunoSEQ multiplex PCR, and TCRdb holds only the in-frame ones, with some missing. The table includes about 300,000 clones, about nine tenths detected once. V gave up 2 bases and J gave up 6 bases, with 16 bases separating them. Germline CDR1 GTSNPN, CDR2 SVGIG (reference sequence). CDR3 size: 14 residues. Input material: PBMCs or T cells enriched from blood (not recorded which). This clonotype was sampled from a woman aged 18-30 years who had recovered from COVID-19. V and J are TRBV30 and TRBJ1-1; possible D gene TRBD1, 6 bases. CDR3 sequence reads: CAWSLHRDPSEAFF. Here the CDR3 DNA reads TGTGCCTGGAGTCTCCACAGGGACCCATCTGAAGCTTTCTTT. The variable domain in full, with the rest retrieved from reference TRBV30 and TRBJ1-1, is SQTIHQWPATLVQPVGSPLSLECTVEGTSNPNLYWYRQAAGRGLQLLFYSVGIGQISSEVPQNLSASRPQDRQFILSSKKLLLSDSGFYLCAWSLHRDPSEAFFGQGTRLTVV.